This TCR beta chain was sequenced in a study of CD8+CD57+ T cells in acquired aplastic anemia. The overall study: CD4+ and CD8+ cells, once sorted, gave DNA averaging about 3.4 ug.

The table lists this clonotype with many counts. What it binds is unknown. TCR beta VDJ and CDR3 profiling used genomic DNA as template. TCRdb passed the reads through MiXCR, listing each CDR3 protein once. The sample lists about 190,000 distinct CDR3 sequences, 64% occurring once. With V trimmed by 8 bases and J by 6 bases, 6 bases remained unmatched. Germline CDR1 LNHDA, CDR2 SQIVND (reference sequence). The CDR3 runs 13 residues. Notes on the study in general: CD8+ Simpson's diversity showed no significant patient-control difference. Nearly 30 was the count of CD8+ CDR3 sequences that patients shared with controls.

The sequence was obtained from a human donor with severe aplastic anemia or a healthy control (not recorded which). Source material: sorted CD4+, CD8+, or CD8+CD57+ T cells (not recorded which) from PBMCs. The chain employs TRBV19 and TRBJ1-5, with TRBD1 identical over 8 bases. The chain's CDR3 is CASLRGLGQPQHF. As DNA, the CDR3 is TGTGCCAGTCTCAGGGGGCTCGGTCAGCCCCAGCATTTT. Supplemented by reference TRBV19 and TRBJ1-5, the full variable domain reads DGGITQSPKYLFRKEGQNVTLSCEQNLNHDAMYWYRQDPGQGLRLIYYSQIVNDFQKGDIAEGYSVSREKKESFPLTVTSAQKNPTAFYLCASLRGLGQPQHFGDGTRLSIL.